One and the same sample provided the 10 T cell receptor beta chains below, sequenced in a study of T cells in localized non-small cell lung cancer. Sequencing used immunoSEQ multiplex PCR; TCRdb keeps in-frame clones, though not all of them. The sample has fewer than 3,000 clones; around 33% are singletons. The sample consisted of lung tumor tissue, taken before any cancer treatment. The receptors shown here come from a female donor older than 55 with stage II squamous cell lung carcinoma.

This clone was seen a handful of times. V is TRBV6-8 and J is TRBJ1-1; 7 nucleotides match TRBD1. This CDR3 region has 13 residues. In germline, CDR1 is MNHGY, CDR2 SAAAGT. Losses at the gene ends were 6 bases for V and 1 base for J; bases not matched to a gene: 2. The CDR3 region has the DNA TGTGCCAGCAGCAGGACAGGGAACACTGAAGCTTTCTTT. Its protein is CASSRTGNTEAFF.

CDR3 in DNA: TGTGCCACCAGAGAAGAGGGAGCAACTAATGAAAAACTGTTTTTT. It codes for CATREEGATNEKLFF. The chain is built from TRBV15 and TRBJ1-4; D remains unclear. Trimming took off 6 bases at V and 0 bases at J, with 11 bases between the two ends. The CDR3 is made up of 15 amino acids. CDR1 and CDR2 (germline): LNHNV, YYDKDF (reference sequence).

The CDR3 protein is CASSPQGGGDTEAFF. As DNA, the CDR3 is TGTGCCAGCAGCCCCCAGGGGGGAGGGGACACTGAAGCTTTCTTT. The V and J genes are TRBV11-3 and TRBJ1-1; 7 nucleotides line up with TRBD1. With V trimmed by 5 bases and J by 3 bases, 9 bases remained unmatched. This CDR3 has 15 residues. Germline V gives CDR1 SGHNT, CDR2 YENEEA.

This clone rates as medium-sized. This rearrangement joins TRBV9 to TRBJ2-7, with 11 bases aligning to TRBD1. Germline CDR1 reads SGDLS; CDR2 reads YYNGEE. After removal of 4 bases from V and 4 bases from J, the junction contained 7 bases not matched to a gene. This CDR3 region has 15 residues. This chain's CDR3 is CASSLGDRGTYEQYF. The CDR3 DNA is TGTGCCAGCAGCCTGGGGGACAGGGGGACTTACGAGCAGTACTTC.

The J gene is TRBJ1-4, the V gene TRBV30; D gene ambiguous. The germline V gene encodes CDR1 GTSNPN and CDR2 SVGIG (reference sequence). Trimming left V 0 bases short and J 10 bases short, with 9 bases between. CDR3 length: 12 amino acids. This CDR3 reads CAWSVALGKLFF. The CDR3 bases are TGTGCCTGGAGTGTAGCTCTAGGAAAACTGTTTTTT.

J is TRBJ1-2 and V is TRBV19; D not resolved. Germline CDR1 and CDR2: LNHDA and SQIVND (reference sequence). The CDR3 totals 16 residues. V was shortened by 6 bases and J by 1 base, with 18 bases between the two germline ends. In nucleotides, the CDR3 is TGTGCCAGTAGCATCGGTAAAATCCCCGTTAACTATGGCTACACCTTC. Translated: CASSIGKIPVNYGYTF.

This clone is judged medium-sized. The V gene is TRBV11-3, the J gene TRBJ2-2, with unresolved D. This CDR3 contains 16 residues. Germline loops: CDR1 SGHNT, CDR2 YENEEA. Trimming pared 5 bases from V and 1 base from J, leaving 14 bases between. CDR3 nucleotide sequence: TGTGCCAGCAGCGCAGTCCCCATGATGAACACCGGGGAGCTGTTTTTT. This encodes CASSAVPMMNTGELFF.

This clone counts as medium-sized (0.01 to 0.1%). The chain employs TRBV9 and TRBJ2-1; 12 nucleotides match TRBD2. V lost 4 bases, J lost 1 base, and 6 bases stayed unmatched. Germline-derived CDR1 and CDR2 are SGDLS and YYNGEE. CDR3 length equals 17 residues. The CDR3 DNA is TGTGCCAGCAGCAGGACTAGCGGGGAAACATCCTACAATGAGCAGTTCTTC. Protein: CASSRTSGETSYNEQFF.

A few counts support this clone. This chain links TRBV15 with TRBJ2-5, with 15 bases lining up with TRBD2. With V trimmed by 1 base and J by 5 bases, 8 bases remained unmatched. The CDR3 extends over 18 amino acids. Germline V gene sequence: CDR1 LNHNV, CDR2 YYDKDF (reference sequence). The CDR3 sequence is CATSRGGTSGGRRETQYF. The CDR3 coding sequence is TGTGCCACCAGCAGAGGTGGGACTAGCGGGGGGCGGCGGGAGACCCAGTACTTC.

This chain connects TRBV19 to TRBJ1-5; 8 bases fit TRBD1. The J segment lost 2 bases and the V segment lost 5 bases, leaving 8 bases of the junction unmatched. This CDR3 spans 16 amino acids. Germline lookup yields CDR1 LNHDA and CDR2 SQIVND (reference sequence). CDR3 in DNA: TGTGCCAGTAGTCCGCAGACAGGGGCGGGCAATCAGCCCCAGCATTTT. As protein: CASSPQTGAGNQPQHF.